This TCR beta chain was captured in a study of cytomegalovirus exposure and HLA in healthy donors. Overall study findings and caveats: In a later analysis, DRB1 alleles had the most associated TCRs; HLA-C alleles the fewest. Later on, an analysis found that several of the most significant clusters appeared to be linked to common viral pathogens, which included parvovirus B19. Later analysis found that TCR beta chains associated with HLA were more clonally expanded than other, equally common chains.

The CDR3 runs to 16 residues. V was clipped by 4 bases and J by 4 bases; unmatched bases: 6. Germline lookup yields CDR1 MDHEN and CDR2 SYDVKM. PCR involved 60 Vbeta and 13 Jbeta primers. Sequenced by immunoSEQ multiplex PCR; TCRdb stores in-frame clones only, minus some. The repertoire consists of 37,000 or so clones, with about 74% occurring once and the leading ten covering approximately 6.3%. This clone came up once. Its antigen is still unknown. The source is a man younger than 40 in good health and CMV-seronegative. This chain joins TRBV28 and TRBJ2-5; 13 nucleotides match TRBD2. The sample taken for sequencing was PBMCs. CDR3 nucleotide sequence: TGTGCCAGCAGTTCTCTGACTAGCGGGAGGTCAGAGACCCAGTACTTC. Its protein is CASSSLTSGRSETQYF.